One sample yielded the 8 T cell receptor beta chains listed below, sequenced in a study of a mutant IDH1 vaccine in newly diagnosed glioma. This table comes from immunoSEQ multiplex PCR, and its TCRdb copy is limited to in-frame clones, with some not included. Among 40,000 to 60,000 clones, around 85% were seen once, and the ten largest hold approximately 6.3%. No antigen has been identified for these receptors. Stated time point: week 35, safety follow-up. Each vaccine dose was 300 ug of mutant IDH1 20-mer peptide, with topical imiquimod. This specimen consisted of PBMCs, obtained from a glioma patient whose treatment included an IDH1 peptide vaccine. Every receptor here comes from a middle-aged man with glioma.

The chain uses TRBV5-5 and TRBJ2-3, with D unresolved. Germline lookup yields CDR1 SGHKS and CDR2 YYEKEE (reference sequence). V dropped 1 base and J dropped 0 bases, with 9 bases sitting between them. The CDR3 is 15 residues long. The CDR3 loop reads CASSLIALSTDTQYF. DNA for the CDR3: TGTGCCAGCAGCTTGATCGCGCTGAGCACAGATACGCAGTATTTT.

The genes are TRBV7-6 and TRBJ2-5; D is uncertain. CDR1 is SGHVS and CDR2 is FNYEAQ in the germline V gene. Trimming took 1 base from V and 2 from J, leaving 2 bases between them. This CDR3 is built from 12 residues. The CDR3 DNA sequence: TGTGCCAGCAGCTTAGTACAAGAGACCCAGTACTTC. Residues: CASSLVQETQYF.

A few counts support this clone. The chain has TRBV10-3 and TRBJ1-5; D remains ambiguous. Germline V gene sequence: CDR1 ENHRY, CDR2 SYGVKD. CDR3 length: 13 amino acids. The V and J ends lost 4 bases and 3 bases respectively, with 7 bases between them. CDR3 loop: CAISGGLNQPQHF. In DNA form, the CDR3 reads TGTGCCATCAGTGGGGGTCTCAATCAGCCCCAGCATTTT.

V and J are TRBV10-1 and TRBJ1-5; the match to TRBD1 covers 7 bases. Germline CDR1 is WNHNN and CDR2 is SYGVQD (reference sequence). The CDR3 is made up of 17 amino acids. Trimming took 2 bases from V and 0 from J; bases not matched to a gene: 7. The CDR3 coding sequence is TGCGCCAGCAGTGAGAGGGACAGTAAATATAGCAATCAGCCCCAGCATTTT. As protein: CASSERDSKYSNQPQHF.

This clone was seen a single time. This chain links TRBV7-9 with TRBJ2-1; 7 bases align to TRBD1. Germline V gene sequence: CDR1 SEHNR, CDR2 FQNEAQ (reference sequence). V gave up 5 bases and J gave up 0 bases; unmatched junction bases: 7. The CDR3 loop spans 16 amino acids. Here the CDR3 reads CASSGQTGFSYNEQFF. The DNA of the CDR3 is TGTGCCAGCAGCGGCCAGACAGGGTTCTCCTACAATGAGCAGTTCTTC.

The chain joins TRBV18 to TRBJ2-3, with D uncertain. V dropped 1 base and J dropped 4 bases, with 3 bases sitting between them. Germline values: CDR1 KGHSH, CDR2 LQKENI. The length of the CDR3 is 12 residues. The CDR3 loop is CASSPRSDTQYF. CDR3 bases: TGTGCCAGCTCACCACGGTCAGATACGCAGTATTTT.

The chain recombines TRBV5-1 with TRBJ2-7; 7 nucleotides match TRBD1. V was clipped by 0 bases and J by 7 bases; unmatched bases: 7. CDR1 is SGHRS, CDR2 YFSETQ, per germline. The CDR3 has 14 residues. Here the CDR3 DNA reads TGCGCCAGCAGCTTGGGGGGACAGCTCGTAGAGCAGTACTTC. Translation: CASSLGGQLVEQYF.

This clone was counted between two and nine times. V and J are TRBV4-1 and TRBJ1-6; 9 positions match TRBD1. This CDR3 comprises 16 residues. With 1 base clipped from V and 6 bases from J, the junction kept 4 bases outside the gene matches. CDR1 is MGHRA and CDR2 is YSYEKL in the germline V gene. The CDR3 nucleotides are TGCGCCAGCAGCCAAGTCCGGGGACAGGGTAATTCACCCCTCCACTTT. Its protein product is CASSQVRGQGNSPLHF.